Below are 15 T cell receptor beta chains sequenced from a single sample in a study of PD-1 blockade in classical Hodgkin lymphoma. Produced via immunoSEQ multiplex PCR; TCRdb's table is partial and in-frame only. The table lists approximately 70,000 clones, nearly 95% of them singletons. Described time point: newly diagnosed, previously untreated cHL patient sample. The specimen sequenced was peripheral blood mononuclear cells (PBMCs). These TCRs come from a human donor with classical Hodgkin lymphoma.

J is TRBJ2-1 and V is TRBV5-1; tentative D call: TRBD1 (6 bases). The V gene lost 1 base and the J gene lost 2 bases, with 10 bases spanning the gap. This CDR3 region has 15 residues. CDR1 SGHRS and CDR2 YFSETQ come from the germline V gene. The CDR3 here is CASSLQGSTYNEQFF. The CDR3 DNA sequence: TGCGCCAGCAGCTTGCAGGGGTCTACCTACAATGAGCAGTTCTTC.

This chain uses TRBV7-9 with TRBJ1-1; D may be TRBD1 (6 bases). Germline CDR1 reads SEHNR; CDR2 reads FQNEAQ (reference sequence). Trimming stripped 4 bases from V and 3 bases from J, with 9 bases between. The CDR3 is 13 residues long. The CDR3 DNA reads as TGTGCCAGCAGCTCCGGACAGTACACTGAAGCTTTCTTT. Translation gives CASSSGQYTEAFF.

The chain is built from TRBV6-1 and TRBJ1-1; possibly TRBD1 for D (6 bases). Germline assignment: CDR1 MNHNS and CDR2 SASEGT. This CDR3 comprises 13 residues. Trimming removed 3 bases at V and 4 bases at J, with 9 bases between. As DNA, the CDR3 is TGTGCCAGCAGTGACGGGGGCGTCACTGAAGCTTTCTTT. This gives the protein CASSDGGVTEAFF.

The chain is built from TRBV4-1 and TRBJ1-2; 7 nucleotides line up with TRBD1. This CDR3 comprises 13 residues. The ends lost 7 bases at V and 3 bases at J; junction bases unmatched: 5. Germline CDR1 and CDR2: MGHRA and YSYEKL. CDR3 amino acids: CASTGGNHYGYTF. The CDR3 bases are TGCGCCAGCACAGGGGGGAATCACTATGGCTACACCTTC.

The chain joins TRBV7-9 to TRBJ2-5; 12 positions agree with TRBD2. This CDR3 is built from 16 residues. Germline assignment: CDR1 SEHNR and CDR2 FQNEAQ (reference sequence). Trimming cost V 3 bases and J 1 base; bases outside gene matches: 3. The CDR3 sequence: CASSFLAGGSQETQYF. The CDR3 coding sequence is TGTGCCAGCAGCTTCCTAGCGGGGGGGTCCCAAGAGACCCAGTACTTC.

The chain uses TRBV4-3 and TRBJ1-2, with D perhaps TRBD1 (5 bases). V lost 2 bases and J 0 bases, leaving 7 bases between the germline ends. In germline, CDR1 is LGHNA, CDR2 YSLEER. The CDR3 has 14 residues. CDR3 loop: CASSQSTANYGYTF. As DNA, the CDR3 is TGCGCCAGCAGCCAATCGACAGCTAACTATGGCTACACCTTC.

The rearrangement links TRBV7-3 to TRBJ2-3; TRBD2 might be the D (7 bases). Per the germline V gene, CDR1 is SGHTA and CDR2 is FQGTGA. The CDR3 covers 16 residues. V was pared by 5 bases and J by 0 bases, with 15 bases between. CDR3 amino acids: CASSVHGGRSTDTQYF. CDR3 DNA: TGTGCCAGCAGCGTCCACGGGGGGCGTAGCACAGATACGCAGTATTTT.

The chain recombines TRBV10-3 with TRBJ2-1; D gene uncertain. This CDR3 region has 13 residues. The germline V gene encodes CDR1 ENHRY and CDR2 SYGVKD. Deletions cut 2 bases from V and 5 bases from J, with 7 bases between. CDR3 in amino acids: CAISEGRNNEQFF. The CDR3 region has the DNA TGTGCCATCAGTGAGGGAAGAAACAATGAGCAGTTCTTC.

V usage is TRBV6-5 and J usage is TRBJ1-5, with D uncertain. Germline V gene data show CDR1 as MNHEY and CDR2 as SVGAGI. The CDR3 length is 15 residues. The V and J ends lost 0 bases and 1 base respectively, with 7 bases between them. The CDR3 here is CASSYSRGSNQPQHF. CDR3 DNA sequence: TGTGCCAGCAGTTACTCGCGAGGCAGCAATCAGCCCCAGCATTTT.

The CDR3 spells CASSLDSYNYGYTF. The CDR3 coding sequence is TGTGCCAGCAGCTTGGACAGCTATAACTATGGCTACACCTTC. The chain couples TRBV7-9 to TRBJ1-2; D may be TRBD1 (6 bases). V was trimmed by 3 bases and J by 1 base, leaving 9 bases between them. The CDR3 is 14 residues long. From germline, CDR1 is SEHNR and CDR2 FQNEAQ (reference sequence).

The chain combines TRBV28 with TRBJ1-2; TRBD1 aligns across 8 bases. This CDR3 spans 14 amino acids. CDR1 and CDR2 from the germline V gene are MDHEN and SYDVKM. V dropped 6 bases and J dropped 8; count of bases not matched to a gene: 11. CDR3 DNA sequence: TGTGCCAGCAGATCACTTTCAGGGGGCGTCGGCTACACCTTC. Its translation: CASRSLSGGVGYTF.

V usage is TRBV18 and J usage is TRBJ1-5; the D gene is possibly TRBD1 (6 bases). Trimming removed 3 bases from V and 3 bases from J, with 15 bases in between. The CDR3 is made up of 16 amino acids. Germline lookup yields CDR1 KGHSH and CDR2 LQKENI. The CDR3 nucleotides read TGTGCCAGCTCACCGACAGATGGGGGCCTCAATCAGCCCCAGCATTTT. As protein: CASSPTDGGLNQPQHF.

The chain employs TRBV2 and TRBJ1-3; no clear D. Germline values: CDR1 SNHLY, CDR2 FYNNEI. The V end lost 8 bases, the J end lost 1 base, and 15 bases lay between the germline ends. The CDR3 has 15 amino acids. This CDR3 is CASQWGIFSGNTIYF. In nucleotides, the CDR3 is TGTGCCAGCCAGTGGGGTATTTTTTCTGGAAACACCATATATTTT.

The rearrangement uses TRBV6-6 and TRBJ1-2, with 8 bases matching TRBD1. The CDR3 contains 14 residues. Looked up from germline, CDR1 is MNHNY and CDR2 is SVGAGI (reference sequence). The ends lost 4 bases at V and 4 bases at J; junction bases unmatched: 5. As DNA, the CDR3 is TGTGCCAGCAGTTGGGACAGGAAGACCTATGGCTACACCTTC. This translates into CASSWDRKTYGYTF.

V gene TRBV6-9 combines with J gene TRBJ1-1; D not certain. Trimming pared 3 bases from V and 5 bases from J, leaving 13 bases between. This CDR3 is 14 amino acids long. CDR1 MNHGY and CDR2 SVAAGI come from the germline V gene. The CDR3 loop is CASSYEGGRTEAFF. For the CDR3, the DNA is TGTGCCAGCAGTTACGAGGGCGGTCGGACTGAAGCTTTCTTT.